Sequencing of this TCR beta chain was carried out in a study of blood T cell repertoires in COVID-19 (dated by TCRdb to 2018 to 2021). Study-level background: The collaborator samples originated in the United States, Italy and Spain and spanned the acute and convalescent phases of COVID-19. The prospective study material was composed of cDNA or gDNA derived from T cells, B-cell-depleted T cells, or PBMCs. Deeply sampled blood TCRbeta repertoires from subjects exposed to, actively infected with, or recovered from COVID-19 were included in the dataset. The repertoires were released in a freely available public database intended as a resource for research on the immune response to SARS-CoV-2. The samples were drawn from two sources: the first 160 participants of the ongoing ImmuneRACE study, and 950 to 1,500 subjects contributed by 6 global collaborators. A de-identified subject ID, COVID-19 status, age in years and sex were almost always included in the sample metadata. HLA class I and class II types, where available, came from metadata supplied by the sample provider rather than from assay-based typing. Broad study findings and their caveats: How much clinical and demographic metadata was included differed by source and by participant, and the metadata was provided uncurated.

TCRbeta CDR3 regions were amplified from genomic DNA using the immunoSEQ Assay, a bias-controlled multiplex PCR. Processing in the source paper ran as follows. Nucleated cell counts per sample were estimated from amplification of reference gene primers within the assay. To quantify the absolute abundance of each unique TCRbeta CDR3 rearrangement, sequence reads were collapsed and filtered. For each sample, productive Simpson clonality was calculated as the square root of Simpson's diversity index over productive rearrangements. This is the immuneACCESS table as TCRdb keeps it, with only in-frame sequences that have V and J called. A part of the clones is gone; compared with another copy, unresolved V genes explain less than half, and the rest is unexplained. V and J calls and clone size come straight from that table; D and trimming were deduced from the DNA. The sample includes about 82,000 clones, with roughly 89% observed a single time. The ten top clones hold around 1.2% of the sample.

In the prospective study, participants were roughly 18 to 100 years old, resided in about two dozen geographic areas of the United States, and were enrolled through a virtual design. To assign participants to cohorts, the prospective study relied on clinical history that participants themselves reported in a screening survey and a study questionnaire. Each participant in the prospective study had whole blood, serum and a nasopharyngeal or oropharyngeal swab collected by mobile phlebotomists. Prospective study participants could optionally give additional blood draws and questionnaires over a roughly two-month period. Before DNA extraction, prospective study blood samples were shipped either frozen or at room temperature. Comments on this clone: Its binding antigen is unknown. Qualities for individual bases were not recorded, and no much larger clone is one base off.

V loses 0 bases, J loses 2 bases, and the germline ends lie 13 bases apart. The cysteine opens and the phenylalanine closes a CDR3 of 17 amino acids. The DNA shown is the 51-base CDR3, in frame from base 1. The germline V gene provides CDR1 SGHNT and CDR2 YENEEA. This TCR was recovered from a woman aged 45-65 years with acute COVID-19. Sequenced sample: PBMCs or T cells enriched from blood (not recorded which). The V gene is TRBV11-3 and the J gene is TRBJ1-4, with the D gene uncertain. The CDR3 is CASSLDRKGGTNEKLFF. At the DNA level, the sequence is TGTGCCAGCAGCTTAGATCGGAAGGGAGGCACTAATGAAAAACTGTTTTTT.